This T cell receptor (beta chain) was sequenced during a study of blood T cell repertoires in COVID-19. The overall study: COVID-19 samples collected from the United States, Italy and Spain covered acute and convalescent phases.

A single count supports this clone. Source study methods: For nucleated cells, counts were estimated from reference gene primer amplification. Libraries were prepared by immunoSEQ multiplex PCR; TCRdb keeps only in-frame clonotypes and omits some of them. V, J and clone size are taken as reported in that table, and D and trimming were inferred from the DNA itself. The data contain about 160,000 clones, 60% to 85% of them singletons. The CDR3 totals 15 residues. Germline values: CDR1 PRHDT, CDR2 FYEKMQ (reference sequence). V lost 5 bases, J lost 1 base, and 14 bases lay in between. This receptor was obtained from a man aged 55-75 years with acute or convalescent COVID-19. Sequencing was carried out using peripheral blood. The chain recombines TRBV13 with TRBJ1-1; D perhaps matches TRBD1 (6 bases). Here the CDR3 DNA reads TGTGCCAGCAGCAACCGGGACACCGGGAACACTGAAGCTTTCTTT. Amino acids: CASSNRDTGNTEAFF.